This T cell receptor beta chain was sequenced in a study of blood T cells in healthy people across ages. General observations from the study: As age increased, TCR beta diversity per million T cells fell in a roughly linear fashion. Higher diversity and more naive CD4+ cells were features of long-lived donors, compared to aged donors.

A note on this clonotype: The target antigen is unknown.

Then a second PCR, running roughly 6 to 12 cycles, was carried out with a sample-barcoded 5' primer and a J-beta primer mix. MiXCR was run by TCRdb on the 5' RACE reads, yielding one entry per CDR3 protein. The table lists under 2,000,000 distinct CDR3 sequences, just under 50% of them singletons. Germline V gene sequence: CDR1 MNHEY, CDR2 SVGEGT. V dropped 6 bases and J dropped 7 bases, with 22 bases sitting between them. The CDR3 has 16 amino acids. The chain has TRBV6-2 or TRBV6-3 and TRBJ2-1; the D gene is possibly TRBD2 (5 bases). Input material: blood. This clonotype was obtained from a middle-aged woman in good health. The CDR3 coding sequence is TGTGCCAGCAGCTCCGGTCGCCTGGAGGTTGAGAATGAGCAGTTCTTC. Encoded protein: CASSSGRLEVENEQFF.